This T cell receptor (beta chain) appears in the sequencing data of a study of blood T cell repertoires in COVID-19. Study-wide context: The United States, Italy and Spain supplied acute and convalescent COVID-19 samples.

Germline CDR1 and CDR2: MNHEY and SVGAGI. The CDR3 is 12 residues long. V trimming: 7 bases; J trimming: 4 bases; junction bases outside the gene matches: 3. Profiled with immunoSEQ multiplex PCR; TCRdb holds only in-frame clones, not every one. This sample yields roughly 220,000 clones, of which 80% to 90% are seen a single time; approximately 14% belongs to the top ten. In terms of age and location, participants ranged from roughly 18 to 95 years and lived in about two dozen US areas. The chain links TRBV6-5 to TRBJ2-7; 8 positions agree with TRBD2. The clonotype comes from a woman between 45 and 60 years old with acute COVID-19. Sequenced material: PBMCs or T cells enriched from blood (not recorded which). The CDR3 coding sequence is TGTGCCAGCACCGGCGGGAGGTACGAGCAGTACTTC. Residues: CASTGGRYEQYF.